This T cell receptor (beta chain) appears in the sequencing data of a study of blood T cell repertoires in COVID-19. Overall study context: COVID-19 samples collected from the United States, Italy and Spain covered acute and convalescent phases. PBMCs, B-cell-depleted T cells, or T cells provided the cDNA or gDNA that made up the material.

Per the authors' pipeline: Estimation of nucleated cell counts relied on the amplification of reference gene primers. Sequencing was performed with immunoSEQ multiplex PCR; in TCRdb, only in-frame clones are kept and a portion is missing. Clone size and V and J calls were adopted from that table, with D and trimming inferred from the DNA. The table lists 100,000 to 150,000 clones, about 79% of them singletons. CDR3 length: 12 amino acids. Trimming shortened V by 5 bases and J by 9 bases, and 14 bases separated the two germline ends. Germline assignment: CDR1 SGHAT and CDR2 FQNNGV. The sample holds a few counts of this clone.

Sequences were obtained from peripheral blood. This TCR was recovered from a man aged 35-49 years with active or convalescent COVID-19. The V gene is TRBV11-2, the J gene TRBJ2-7; D perhaps matches TRBD2 (5 bases). The CDR3 DNA reads TGTGCCAGCAGCCCCAGCGGCCCAGGGCAGTACTTC. Amino acid sequence: CASSPSGPGQYF.